The entry that follows covers one TCR beta chain sequence. The antigen remains unidentified. Primers: 60 Vbeta forward and 13 Jbeta reverse. Measured with immunoSEQ multiplex PCR; TCRdb has only the in-frame clones, and not every one. The sample includes around 98,000 clones, 80% to 85% of them seen just once. The germline gives CDR1 SGDLS, CDR2 YYNGEE. This CDR3 has 15 amino acids. Trimming cost V 3 bases and J 3 bases; bases outside gene matches: 8. The sample is drawn from a study of cytomegalovirus exposure and HLA in healthy donors. Background on the study: For the approximately 400 genotyped donors, 75% to 90% fell within the Caucasian-associated ancestry cluster. Notes on the study in general: The study reported that TCR beta sequences accurately predicted HLA-A and HLA-B alleles in most subjects. About 87% or about 30% of the time was how often most TCR beta V segments were productive, according to an earlier analysis. Later analysis demonstrated an association between a missense DCLRE1C variant and TCR beta V- and J-gene trimming.

Sequenced material: PBMCs. The chain recombines TRBV9 with TRBJ1-2, with 7 bases fitting TRBD1. This clonotype was obtained from a man aged 40-50 years in good health and CMV-seronegative. The CDR3 region has the DNA TGTGCCAGCAGCGGCACAGGGGTGCCCTACTATGGCTACACCTTC. Its translation: CASSGTGVPYYGYTF. The full variable domain, its missing parts supplied by reference TRBV9 and TRBJ1-2, is DSGVTQTPKHLITATGQRVTLRCSPRSGDLSVYWYQQSLDQGLQFLIQYYNGEERAKGNILERFSAQQFPDLHSELNLSSLELGDSALYFCASSGTGVPYYGYTFGSGTRLTVV.